Here is one T cell receptor (beta chain) with its context. Its antigen is not identified. The TCRbeta library was prepared with unique molecular identifiers. From the PCR reads, TCRdb called clonotypes with MiXCR, one entry per CDR3 protein. The table lists 120,000 or so distinct CDR3 sequences, around 23% of them singletons. This entry comes from a study of T-cell reconstitution after alpha-beta-depleted transplantation in children. Points from the study as a whole: TCRbeta diversity was high at day 60 in some patients (a result of surviving recipient T cells and thymic progenitors). Roughly two months post-transplant, alpha-beta T cells reportedly originated from several hundred graft clones that had expanded. The main origin of T-cell counts and diversity one year after transplant was newly produced T cells.

Sample: PBMCs, mostly from graft donor cells, taken 180 days after TCRalphabeta/CD19-depleted stem cell transplant. The clonotype was recovered from a male patient between 2 and 10 years old who had a stem cell transplant for chronic granulomatous disease, so the T cells may come from the graft donor.

The CDR3: CASVAGPTNQETQYF. The CDR3 region has the DNA TGCGCCAGTGTAGCGGGACCCACCAACCAAGAGACCCAGTACTTC. The chain joins TRBV5-1 to TRBJ2-5, with TRBD2 matching over 8 bases. Losses at the gene ends were 8 bases for V and 0 bases for J; bases not matched to a gene: 9. Germline CDR1 and CDR2: SGHRS and YFSETQ. The CDR3 is 15 amino acids.